This paragraph covers one T cell receptor (beta chain) sequence. This record comes from a study of shared clonotypes between healthy human individuals. At the level of the study: Donors were a couple of women and a few men aged 18 to 49.

The study ran the assay at deep level. Only in-frame clones appear in the TCRdb table, and some are missing; sequencing was by immunoSEQ multiplex PCR. The table lists about 380,000 clones, 90% to 98% of them singletons. Combining CD45RO+ cells with CCR7-negative CD45RA+ TemRA cells gave CD8 memory. CDR1 is SEHNR and CDR2 is FQNEAQ in the germline V gene (reference sequence). There are 12 residues in the CDR3. Sequenced: memory CD8+ T cells sorted from blood. Subset specified: CD45RO+ cells pooled with CCR7-negative TemRA cells. This TCR was recovered from a man under 40 in good health. The chain joins TRBV7-9 to TRBJ2-1; 7 nucleotides line up with TRBD1. The CDR3 DNA follows: TGTTACTCTGCAGGGGGATACAATGAGCAGTTCTTC. Translated, it gives CYSAGGYNEQFF.